The 21 T cell receptor beta chains given below trace back to one sample, sequenced in a study of OX40 agonist ivuxolimab in advanced cancers. Clones were read by immunoSEQ multiplex PCR, and TCRdb kept only the in-frame ones, dropping some. Of fewer than 30,000 clones in the sample, around 85% were seen once. The material sequenced was CD4+ or CD8+ T cells sorted from blood, taken in a trial of the OX40 agonist ivuxolimab. The receptors here all came from an adult with an advanced solid tumor such as melanoma, head and neck, liver or kidney cancer.

The chain couples TRBV7-2 to TRBJ2-1; 8 positions agree with TRBD2. Germline CDR1 is SGHTA and CDR2 is FQGNSA. The CDR3 totals 14 residues. V lost 3 bases, J lost 7 bases, and 5 bases stayed unmatched. The DNA for the CDR3 is TGTGCCAGCAGCTTTGGGACTAGTTCTAATGAGCAGTTCTTC. Its protein is CASSFGTSSNEQFF.

The count of this clone is one. The rearrangement joins TRBV6-1 to TRBJ1-1; D unresolved. Germline loops: CDR1 MNHNS, CDR2 SASEGT. The CDR3 sequence is 16 residues long. Trimming stripped 4 bases from V and 0 bases from J, with 15 bases between. CDR3 sequence reads: CASSAWPQRMNTEAFF. The CDR3 DNA follows: TGTGCCAGCAGTGCCTGGCCCCAGAGGATGAACACTGAAGCTTTCTTT.

In the case of this clone: Other DNA sequences in this sample translate to the same CDR3. The genes are TRBV9 and TRBJ2-3; 8 bases agree with TRBD2. The CDR3 consists of 17 residues. Germline CDR1 SGDLS, CDR2 YYNGEE. Unmatched junction bases numbered 12, after V lost 5 bases and J lost 1 base. CDR3 residues: CASSPLGGAGGTDTQYF. The CDR3 DNA reads as TGTGCCAGCAGTCCGCTCGGGGGGGCCGGGGGCACAGATACGCAGTATTTT. Looking up the rest from reference TRBV9 and TRBJ2-3 gives the full variable domain: DSGVTQTPKHLITATGQRVTLRCSPRSGDLSVYWYQQSLDQGLQFLIQYYNGEERAKGNILERFSAQQFPDLHSELNLSSLELGDSALYFCASSPLGGAGGTDTQYFGPGTRLTVL.

The gene calls are TRBV11-2 and TRBJ2-1, with 9 nucleotides matching TRBD2. The J segment lost 8 bases and the V segment lost 0 bases, leaving 8 bases of the junction unmatched. In germline, CDR1 is SGHAT, CDR2 FQNNGV. The CDR3 consists of 16 residues. CDR3: CASSLEWGGRDYEQFF. Written as DNA, the CDR3 is TGTGCCAGCAGCTTAGAATGGGGCGGGAGGGATTATGAGCAGTTCTTC.

The gene calls are TRBV7-9 and TRBJ2-7; 12 positions agree with TRBD1. The CDR3 length is 15 residues. The J segment lost 5 bases and the V segment lost 5 bases, leaving 7 bases of the junction unmatched. Looked up from germline, CDR1 is SEHNR and CDR2 is FQNEAQ (reference sequence). CDR3 DNA sequence: TGTGCCAGCAGCATGGGGACAGGGGGCGGCGACGAGCAGTACTTC. Amino acids: CASSMGTGGGDEQYF.

The genes are TRBV2 and TRBJ1-1; D perhaps matches TRBD1 (6 bases). Per germline, CDR1 SNHLY and CDR2 FYNNEI. V gave up 4 bases and J gave up 1 base, with 10 bases separating them. The CDR3 loop spans 14 amino acids. CDR3 DNA: TGTGCCAGCAGTGGCCTGGACAGGAACACTGAAGCTTTCTTT. Translating it yields CASSGLDRNTEAFF.

The chain recombines TRBV5-1 with TRBJ2-7; maybe TRBD2 (5 bases). The germline CDR1 and CDR2 sequences are SGHRS and YFSETQ. This CDR3 is built from 13 residues. V lost 4 bases and J 7 bases, leaving 15 bases between the germline ends. This CDR3 is CASSLTSWEEQYF. The CDR3 DNA follows: TGCGCCAGCAGCCTGACGTCCTGGGAGGAGCAGTACTTC. Using reference TRBV5-1 and TRBJ2-7 for the parts outside the CDR3, the full variable domain is KAGVTQTPRYLIKTRGQQVTLSCSPISGHRSVSWYQQTPGQGLQFLFEYFSETQRNKGNFPGRFSGRQFSNSRSEMNVSTLELGDSALYLCASSLTSWEEQYFGPGTRLTVT.

This chain links TRBV5-1 with TRBJ1-2; 7 bases map to TRBD1. CDR3 size: 15 residues. The ends lost 0 bases at V and 3 bases at J; junction bases unmatched: 5. Germline CDR1 and CDR2: SGHRS and YFSETQ. CDR3 DNA sequence: TGCGCCAGCAGCTTGGTTCAGGGGGAATACTATGGCTACACCTTC. Translating gives CASSLVQGEYYGYTF.

This clone was found a few times. This chain links TRBV7-9 with TRBJ2-7; 11 positions match TRBD2. Looked up from germline, CDR1 is SEHNR and CDR2 is FQNEAQ (reference sequence). V lost 2 bases to trimming and J lost 2 bases; unmatched junction nucleotides: 11. This CDR3 has 18 amino acids. CDR3 sequence reads: CASSLFPSGGPKAYEQYF. CDR3 sequence (DNA): TGTGCCAGCAGCTTATTTCCTAGCGGGGGGCCCAAAGCCTACGAGCAGTACTTC.

V and J are TRBV11-2 and TRBJ2-1; D remains ambiguous. Trimming cost V 2 bases and J 4 bases, with 15 bases left between them. CDR3 size: 16 residues. Per the germline V gene, CDR1 is SGHAT and CDR2 is FQNNGV. CDR3: CASSLHLGQKYNEQFF. The DNA for the CDR3 is TGTGCCAGCAGCTTACACTTAGGGCAGAAATACAATGAGCAGTTCTTC.

J is TRBJ2-7 and V is TRBV5-5; tentative D call: TRBD1 (6 bases). The CDR3 is 14 amino acids. V lost 7 bases and J 1 base, leaving 15 bases between the germline ends. Germline V gene lookup returns CDR1 SGHKS and CDR2 YYEKEE (reference sequence). CDR3 sequence: CASGTGQSSYEQYF. The CDR3 DNA reads as TGTGCCAGCGGTACCGGACAGTCTTCCTACGAGCAGTACTTC.

The chain is built from TRBV2 and TRBJ2-1; unclear D gene. Per germline, CDR1 SNHLY and CDR2 FYNNEI. The CDR3 has 13 amino acids. Trimming took off 8 bases at V and 0 bases at J, with 8 bases between the two ends. The CDR3 nucleotides read TGTGCCAGCGGCGAGAGCTCCTACAATGAGCAGTTCTTC. Its protein is CASGESSYNEQFF.

A note on this clone: Its ends do not fully match the called genes, so a read error is possible. The J gene is TRBJ2-7, the V gene TRBV2; D assignment may be TRBD1 or TRBD2 (5 bases each). Germline CDR1 SNHLY, CDR2 FYNNEI. CDR3 length: 11 residues. The CDR3 spells CASSEWDDPNF. The CDR3 DNA is TGTGCCAGCAGTGAATGGGACGACCCCAACTTC. The full variable domain, completed using reference TRBV2 and TRBJ2-7, is EPEVTQTPSHQVTQMGQEVILRCVPISNHLYFYWYRQILGQKVEFLVSFYNNEISEKSEIFDDQFSVERPDGSNFTLKIRSTKLEDSAMYFCASSEWDDPNFGPGTRLTVT.

The chain links TRBV28 to TRBJ2-1; D remains unclear. Germline V gene lookup returns CDR1 MDHEN and CDR2 SYDVKM. The CDR3 spans 14 residues. Trimming shortened V by 0 bases and J by 3 bases, and 6 bases separated the two germline ends. CDR3: CASSLWLNYNEQFF. The DNA of the CDR3 is TGTGCCAGCAGTTTATGGTTGAACTACAATGAGCAGTTCTTC.

The gene calls are TRBV28 and TRBJ2-7; 8 positions match TRBD1. Germline loops: CDR1 MDHEN, CDR2 SYDVKM. The V and J ends lost 7 bases and 5 bases, in that order; junction bases with no gene match: 16. This CDR3 has 16 amino acids. In DNA form, the CDR3 reads TGTGCCAGCACCCCGGACAGGGTGCTTCTTATAAACGAGCAGTACTTC. Translating gives CASTPDRVLLINEQYF.

The chain links TRBV5-1 to TRBJ2-5; perhaps TRBD2 as D (6 bases). The CDR3 contains 15 residues. V lost 4 bases to trimming and J lost 2 bases, with 15 bases between them. Germline V gene sequence: CDR1 SGHRS, CDR2 YFSETQ. CDR3 region: CASSPRDWEQETQYF. CDR3 DNA: TGCGCCAGCAGCCCTCGGGACTGGGAACAAGAGACCCAGTACTTC.

The rearrangement joins TRBV28 to TRBJ1-2; D gene ambiguous. From germline, CDR1 is MDHEN and CDR2 SYDVKM. The CDR3 consists of 16 residues. The ends were cut back, 6 bases at V and 1 base at J, with 18 bases in the middle. The CDR3 DNA reads as TGTGCCAGCAGCAATTGGGCAGCCAATAGTAACTATGGCTACACCTTC. Its protein product is CASSNWAANSNYGYTF.

V is TRBV5-1 and J is TRBJ2-1; D possibly uses TRBD1 or TRBD2 (5 bases each). Trimming removed 4 bases at V and 10 bases at J, with 24 bases between. The germline V gene has CDR1 SGHRS and CDR2 YFSETQ. The CDR3 contains 16 residues. The CDR3 region has the DNA TGCGCCAGCAGCCAGGATAGCGTGCAGGGTCTAGGGGAGCAGTTCTTC. Translated: CASSQDSVQGLGEQFF.

The chain is built from TRBV14 and TRBJ1-6; tentatively, D is TRBD1 (6 bases). CDR3 length: 16 amino acids. V was shortened by 2 bases and J by 9 bases, with 17 bases between the two germline ends. Looked up from germline, CDR1 is SGHDN and CDR2 is FVKESK. The CDR3 reads CASSQWGQGSRSPLHF. The CDR3 DNA follows: TGTGCCAGCAGCCAATGGGGGCAGGGGTCGCGTTCACCCCTCCACTTT.

This chain uses TRBV6-5 with TRBJ2-7; D unresolved. CDR1 is MNHEY and CDR2 is SVGAGI in the germline V gene. V was cut by 0 bases and J by 2 bases, with 11 bases left in between. CDR3 length: 15 residues. The DNA for the CDR3 is TGTGCCAGCAGTTACTCGAGTGAAATCCCCTACGAGCAGTACTTC. Protein product: CASSYSSEIPYEQYF.

The genes are TRBV29-1 and TRBJ1-4; 11 bases are a match to TRBD1. V lost 3 bases, J lost 2 bases, and 5 bases stayed unmatched. Germline-derived CDR1 and CDR2 are SQVTM and ANQGSEA. The CDR3 has 16 residues. The CDR3 region has the DNA TGCAGCGTTGAGGGGGACAGGGGGGACACTAATGAAAAACTGTTTTTT. The encoded protein is CSVEGDRGDTNEKLFF.